This TCR beta chain was sequenced in a study of blood T cell dynamics during melanoma immunotherapy. Measured with immunoSEQ multiplex PCR; TCRdb has only the in-frame clones, and not every one. The sample contains about 19,000 clones, approximately 90% of which appear only once. The sample's time point: week 3, after first cycle of checkpoint inhibitor. Germline V gene data show CDR1 as WNHNN and CDR2 as SYGVQD (reference sequence). V was clipped by 6 bases and J by 3 bases, with 23 bases between them. There are 17 residues in the CDR3. The rearrangement links TRBV10-1 to TRBJ1-1; the D gene is possibly TRBD1 (6 bases). Sequenced material: blood, taken from a patient treated with checkpoint blockade. This TCR was recovered from a human donor with melanoma. CDR3 in amino acids: CASSARGRVRRDTEAFF. Here the CDR3 DNA reads TGCGCCAGCAGCGCGAGGGGGAGAGTTAGGCGGGACACTGAAGCTTTCTTT.